This T cell receptor (beta chain) was sequenced in a study of blood T cell repertoires in COVID-19. The overall study: Sample material is recorded as cDNA or gDNA derived from T cells, B-cell-depleted T cells, or PBMCs.

CDR1 and CDR2 (germline): SGHTA, FQGNSA. CDR3 size: 13 residues. Trimming took off 6 bases at V and 6 bases at J, with 9 bases between the two ends. The sample holds a few counts of this clone. Authors' data handling: Scientists estimated how many nucleated cells there were by amplifying reference gene primers. TCRdb keeps only in-frame clones here, not all; method: immunoSEQ multiplex PCR. V and J calls and clone size are given by that table; D and trimming were obtained from the DNA. The data show 350,000 to 450,000 clones, roughly 86% seen once. The rearrangement links TRBV7-2 to TRBJ1-6; D unresolved. The sequence derives from a man aged 40-55 years in a cohort exposed to, infected with or recovered from COVID-19 (not recorded which). The specimen sequenced was PBMCs or T cells enriched from blood (not recorded which). Here the CDR3 DNA reads TGTGCCAGCAGAACGACGGGTAATTCACCCCTCCACTTT. Protein sequence: CASRTTGNSPLHF.